The 21 T cell receptor beta chains presented below share a single source sample, sequenced in a study of cytomegalovirus exposure and HLA in healthy donors. 60 Vbeta and 13 Jbeta primers were used in PCR. Sequencing was performed with immunoSEQ multiplex PCR; in TCRdb, only in-frame clones are kept and a portion is missing. In the table there are about 140,000 clones, around 80% of which are singletons. The material sequenced was PBMCs. These TCRs come from a young man in good health and CMV-seropositive.

The chain is built from TRBV4-1 and TRBJ2-5; D gene uncertain. The CDR3 extends over 15 amino acids. Trimming pared 1 base from V and 1 base from J, leaving 10 bases between. The V gene's germline CDR1 is MGHRA and CDR2 YSYEKL. In nucleotides, the CDR3 is TGCGCCAGCAGCCAAGGGCTGATTGGCCAAGAGACCCAGTACTTC. Protein product: CASSQGLIGQETQYF.

The rearrangement uses TRBV9 and TRBJ2-1, with 7 bases that match TRBD1. Germline assignment: CDR1 SGDLS and CDR2 YYNGEE. The CDR3 sequence is 14 residues long. V was clipped by 2 bases and J by 6 bases; unmatched bases: 5. In nucleotides, the CDR3 is TGTGCCAGCAGCGTCGCTACAGGGGTCAATGAGCAGTTCTTC. It translates to CASSVATGVNEQFF. Complete variable domain (other parts from reference TRBV9 and TRBJ2-1): DSGVTQTPKHLITATGQRVTLRCSPRSGDLSVYWYQQSLDQGLQFLIQYYNGEERAKGNILERFSAQQFPDLHSELNLSSLELGDSALYFCASSVATGVNEQFFGPGTRLTVL.

This sequence joins TRBV29-1 and TRBJ2-1, with 7 bases fitting TRBD1. The V segment lost 3 bases and the J segment 6 bases; nucleotides outside the gene matches: 8. In germline, CDR1 is SQVTM, CDR2 ANQGSEA. The CDR3 extends over 14 amino acids. The CDR3 is CSVDSTGSGNEQFF. The CDR3 coding sequence is TGCAGCGTTGACTCGACAGGGTCTGGCAATGAGCAGTTCTTC.

V is TRBV11-2 and J is TRBJ1-1; 8 bases fit TRBD1. Germline V gene data show CDR1 as SGHAT and CDR2 as FQNNGV. V was clipped by 10 bases and J by 0 bases; unmatched bases: 4. CDR3 length: 13 amino acids. In DNA, the CDR3 is TGTGCCACTCGACAGGGGATGAACACTGAAGCTTTCTTT. This codes for CATRQGMNTEAFF.

This chain links TRBV5-8 with TRBJ1-5; D unresolved. CDR3 length equals 14 residues. Germline V gene data show CDR1 as SGHTS and CDR2 as YDEGEE. The V end lost 0 bases, the J end lost 4 bases, and 8 bases lay between the germline ends. Here the CDR3 reads CASSLGPQNQPQHF. The CDR3 DNA reads as TGTGCCAGCAGCTTGGGCCCACAAAATCAGCCCCAGCATTTT.

The chain is built from TRBV6-5 and TRBJ2-5; D remains ambiguous. V was cut by 5 bases and J by 5 bases, with 15 bases left in between. The CDR3 has 14 residues. Germline values: CDR1 MNHEY, CDR2 SVGAGI. The CDR3 DNA is TGTGCCAGCAGTCCTACCGGTTTCCGGGAGACCCAGTACTTC. Protein: CASSPTGFRETQYF.

This rearrangement joins TRBV6-1 to TRBJ2-7, with 7 bases lining up with TRBD2. V lost 0 bases, J lost 0 bases, and 8 bases stayed unmatched. Per germline, CDR1 MNHNS and CDR2 SASEGT. The CDR3 is 17 amino acids. CDR3 residues: CASSEASSGKSSYEQYF. Here the CDR3 DNA reads TGTGCCAGCAGTGAAGCATCGAGCGGGAAGAGCTCCTACGAGCAGTACTTC.

The V call is TRBV7-2, the J call TRBJ2-1; 8 bases align to TRBD2. With V trimmed by 5 bases and J by 1 base, 4 bases remained unmatched. The CDR3 is made up of 15 amino acids. Germline CDR1 SGHTA, CDR2 FQGNSA. The CDR3 nucleotides read TGTGCCAGCAGCCTAATAGCGGGATCCTACAATGAGCAGTTCTTC. As protein: CASSLIAGSYNEQFF.

The V and J genes are TRBV28 and TRBJ2-7, with TRBD1 identical over 7 bases. Germline CDR1 reads MDHEN; CDR2 reads SYDVKM. CDR3 length: 15 residues. V gave up 3 bases and J gave up 0 bases; unmatched junction bases: 5. CDR3 in amino acids: CASSFRGLNSYEQYF. CDR3 in DNA: TGTGCCAGCAGTTTCAGGGGGTTAAACTCCTACGAGCAGTACTTC.

The V call is TRBV4-1, the J call TRBJ2-7, with D possibly matching TRBD1 (5 bases). The CDR3 contains 15 residues. Between the trimmed V and J ends, which lost 1 base and 2 bases, there was a span of 12 bases. CDR1 and CDR2 from the germline V gene are MGHRA and YSYEKL. CDR3 in amino acids: CASSQVSQGTYEQYF. The CDR3, as DNA: TGCGCCAGCAGCCAAGTAAGTCAGGGAACCTACGAGCAGTACTTC.

The rearrangement links TRBV29-1 to TRBJ1-2; D perhaps matches TRBD1 (6 bases). V dropped 7 bases and J dropped 3 bases, with 9 bases sitting between them. Germline lookup yields CDR1 SQVTM and CDR2 ANQGSEA. The CDR3 runs to 11 residues. The CDR3 nucleotides are TGCAGCGGCTACAGGGACTATGGCTACACCTTC. It translates to CSGYRDYGYTF.

This clone occurred a few times. The chain has TRBV28 and TRBJ2-7; D gene ambiguous. Germline lookup yields CDR1 MDHEN and CDR2 SYDVKM. There are 12 residues in the CDR3. The germline V and J ends were trimmed by 7 bases and 3 bases, with 10 bases remaining between them. Written as DNA, the CDR3 is TGTGCCAGCAAAGATGATAGCTACGAGCAGTACTTC. Translating it yields CASKDDSYEQYF.

V usage is TRBV7-2 and J usage is TRBJ1-2; 8 nucleotides match TRBD1. This CDR3 has 16 residues. V was pared by 0 bases and J by 8 bases, with 11 bases of the junction left unmatched. Per the germline V gene, CDR1 is SGHTA and CDR2 is FQGNSA. The CDR3 sequence: CASSLATGVAQGGYTF. CDR3 nucleotide sequence: TGTGCCAGCAGCTTAGCGACAGGGGTTGCTCAAGGGGGCTACACCTTC.

The chain joins TRBV4-2 to TRBJ2-3, with TRBD2 matching 8 bases. Germline V gene sequence: CDR1 LGHNA, CDR2 YNFKEQ. There are 17 residues in the CDR3. The J segment lost 1 base and the V segment lost 1 base, leaving 7 bases of the junction unmatched. The DNA for the CDR3 is TGTGCCAGCAGCCAAGGAATACGGGAGGGTGGCACAGATACGCAGTATTTT. This translates into CASSQGIREGGTDTQYF.

CDR3 coding DNA: TGTGCCAGCACCGATCCGCGCGATGAGCAGTTCTTC. Its translation: CASTDPRDEQFF. The chain uses TRBV6-5 and TRBJ2-1, with D uncertain. Trimming removed 7 bases from V and 8 bases from J, with 12 bases in between. Germline V gives CDR1 MNHEY, CDR2 SVGAGI. This CDR3 spans 12 amino acids.

This clone came up once. The chain links TRBV19 to TRBJ2-5, with D hard to call. The CDR3 runs 15 residues. Germline CDR1 reads LNHDA; CDR2 reads SQIVND (reference sequence). V shed 3 bases and J shed 2 bases, with 13 bases lying between them. The CDR3, as DNA: TGTGCCAGTAGTATCTCCCTAACGAGTCAAGAGACCCAGTACTTC. Protein: CASSISLTSQETQYF.

The V call is TRBV7-9, the J call TRBJ2-7, with TRBD1 identical over 8 bases. J gave up 1 base and V 3 bases, and 5 bases lay outside the gene matches. The germline CDR1 and CDR2 sequences are SEHNR and FQNEAQ (reference sequence). CDR3 length: 15 residues. In DNA form, the CDR3 reads TGTGCCAGCAGCTTGGTTGGGACAGGTTCCTACGAGCAGTACTTC. It yields the protein CASSLVGTGSYEQYF.

The rearrangement links TRBV30 to TRBJ2-5; TRBD1 matches 9 bases. CDR3 size: 13 residues. Trimming removed 3 bases from V and 6 bases from J; junction bases left unmatched: 5. Per the germline V gene, CDR1 is GTSNPN and CDR2 is SVGIG (reference sequence). The CDR3 is CAWSLGQGKTQYF. The CDR3 bases are TGTGCCTGGAGCCTCGGACAGGGGAAGACCCAGTACTTC.

The chain couples TRBV5-1 to TRBJ1-6, with TRBD1 as a possible D gene (6 bases). The CDR3 is 17 residues long. Trimming shortened V by 4 bases and J by 9 bases, and 23 bases separated the two germline ends. In germline, CDR1 is SGHRS, CDR2 YFSETQ. CDR3 amino acids: CASSLSQARGVISPLHF. In DNA, the CDR3 is TGCGCCAGCAGCCTCTCGCAGGCCAGGGGAGTAATTTCACCCCTCCACTTT.

This clone was detected only once. Written as DNA, the CDR3 is TGTGCCAGCAGCGTGGGCGGGACCGGGAACGTTGAGCAGTTCTTC. The encoded protein is CASSVGGTGNVEQFF. The V call is TRBV27, the J call TRBJ2-1, with a tentative D call TRBD2 (6 bases). The ends were cut back, 6 bases at V and 9 bases at J, with 21 bases in the middle. Germline V gene lookup returns CDR1 MNHEY and CDR2 SMNVEV (reference sequence). This CDR3 comprises 15 residues.

The chain combines TRBV4-1 with TRBJ2-1; 7 bases agree with TRBD1. Germline CDR1 is MGHRA and CDR2 is YSYEKL. Losses at the gene ends were 1 base for V and 10 bases for J; bases not matched to a gene: 4. The CDR3 extends over 13 amino acids. CDR3 nucleotides: TGCGCCAGCAGCCAAGCAGTGACAGGGGAGCAGTTCTTC. Its protein is CASSQAVTGEQFF.